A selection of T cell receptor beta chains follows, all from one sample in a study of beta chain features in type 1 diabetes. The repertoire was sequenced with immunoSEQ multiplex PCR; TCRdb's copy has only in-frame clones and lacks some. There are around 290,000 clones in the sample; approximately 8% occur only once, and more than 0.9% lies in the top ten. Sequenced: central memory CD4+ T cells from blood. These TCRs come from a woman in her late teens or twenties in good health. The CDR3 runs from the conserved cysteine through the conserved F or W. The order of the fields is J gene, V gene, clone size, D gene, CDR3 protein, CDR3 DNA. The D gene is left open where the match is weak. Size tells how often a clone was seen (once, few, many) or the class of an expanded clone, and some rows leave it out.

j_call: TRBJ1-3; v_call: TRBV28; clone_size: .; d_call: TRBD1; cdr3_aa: CASSPQGIYTIYF; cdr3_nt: TGTGCCAGCAGTCCACAGGGGATATACACCATATATTTT
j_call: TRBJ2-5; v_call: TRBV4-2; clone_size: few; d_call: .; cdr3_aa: CASSLEAQETQYF; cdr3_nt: TGTGCCAGCAGCCTGGAGGCCCAAGAGACCCAGTACTTC
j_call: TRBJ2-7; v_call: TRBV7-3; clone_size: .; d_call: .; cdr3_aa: CASSFRGLYEQYF; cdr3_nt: TGTGCCAGCAGCTTTAGGGGACTCTACGAGCAGTACTTC
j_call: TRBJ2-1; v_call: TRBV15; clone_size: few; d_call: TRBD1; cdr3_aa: CATSPRDRGFNEQFF; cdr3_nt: TGTGCCACCAGCCCCCGGGACAGGGGGTTCAATGAGCAGTTCTTC
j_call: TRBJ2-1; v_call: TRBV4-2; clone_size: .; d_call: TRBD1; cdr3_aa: CASSQVGTGGFNEQFF; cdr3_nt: TGTGCCAGCAGCCAAGTAGGGACAGGGGGCTTCAATGAGCAGTTCTTC
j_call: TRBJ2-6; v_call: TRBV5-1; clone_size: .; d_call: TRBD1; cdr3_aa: CASSSGQGYSGANVLTF; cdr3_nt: TGCGCCAGCAGCTCGGGACAGGGCTACTCTGGGGCCAACGTCCTGACTTTC
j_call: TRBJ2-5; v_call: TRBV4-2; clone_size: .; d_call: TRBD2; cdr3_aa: CASSLRAGGPETQYF; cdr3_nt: TGTGCCAGCAGCCTCCGAGCGGGGGGCCCGGAGACCCAGTACTTC
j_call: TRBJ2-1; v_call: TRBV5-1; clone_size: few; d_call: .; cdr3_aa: CASSRDRSSYNEQFF; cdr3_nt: TGCGCCAGCAGCCGAGACAGAAGCTCCTACAATGAGCAGTTCTTC
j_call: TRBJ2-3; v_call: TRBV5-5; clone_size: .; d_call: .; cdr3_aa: CASSFGNLGTDTQYF; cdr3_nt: TGTGCCAGCAGCTTTGGTAACCTAGGGACAGATACGCAGTATTTT
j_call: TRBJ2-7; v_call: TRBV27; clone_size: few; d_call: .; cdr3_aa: CASSLELGDYEQYF; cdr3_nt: TGTGCCAGCAGTTTAGAGTTAGGGGACTACGAGCAGTACTTC
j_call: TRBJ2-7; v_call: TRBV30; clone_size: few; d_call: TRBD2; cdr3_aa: CAWSVRRLAGHEQYF; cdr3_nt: TGTGCCTGGAGTGTACGGCGACTAGCGGGACACGAGCAGTACTTC
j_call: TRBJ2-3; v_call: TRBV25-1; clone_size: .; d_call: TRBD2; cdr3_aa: CASSWPLAGGSTDTQYF; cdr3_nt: TGCGCCAGCAGCTGGCCCCTAGCGGGAGGGAGCACAGATACGCAGTATTTT
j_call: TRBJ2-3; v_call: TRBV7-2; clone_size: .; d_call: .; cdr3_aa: CASRLKVTDTQYF; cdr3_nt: TGTGCCAGCAGATTAAAGGTCACAGATACGCAGTATTTT
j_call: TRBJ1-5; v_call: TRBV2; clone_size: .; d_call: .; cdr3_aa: CARALGPNQPQHF; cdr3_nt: TGTGCCAGAGCCCTTGGGCCAAATCAGCCCCAGCATTTT
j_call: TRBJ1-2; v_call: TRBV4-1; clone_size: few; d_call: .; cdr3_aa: CASSPMGGANYGYTF; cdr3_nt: TGCGCCAGCAGCCCCATGGGAGGGGCTAACTATGGCTACACCTTC
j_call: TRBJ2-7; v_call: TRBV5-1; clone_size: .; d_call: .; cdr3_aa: CASSWGSDEQYF; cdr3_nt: TGCGCCAGCAGCTGGGGCTCCGACGAGCAGTACTTC
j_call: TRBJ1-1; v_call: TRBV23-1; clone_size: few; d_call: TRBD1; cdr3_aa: CASSQDRGSTEAFF; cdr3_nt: TGCGCCAGCAGTCAAGACAGGGGGAGCACTGAAGCTTTCTTT
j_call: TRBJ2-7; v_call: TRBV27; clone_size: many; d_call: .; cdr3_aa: CASSETLSSYEQYF; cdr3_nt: TGTGCCAGCAGTGAAACCCTGAGCTCCTACGAGCAGTACTTC
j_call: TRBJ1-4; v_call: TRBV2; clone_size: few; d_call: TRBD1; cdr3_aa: CASSAQGARPEKLFF; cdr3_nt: TGTGCCAGCAGCGCACAGGGGGCCCGTCCGGAAAAACTGTTTTTT
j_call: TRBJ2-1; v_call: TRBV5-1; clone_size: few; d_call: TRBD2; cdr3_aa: CASMWIAGRNEQFF; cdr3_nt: TGCGCCAGCATGTGGATAGCGGGGAGAAATGAGCAGTTCTTC
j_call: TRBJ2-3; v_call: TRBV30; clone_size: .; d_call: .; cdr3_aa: CAWSAGEDTQYF; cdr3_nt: TGTGCCTGGAGTGCTGGGGAGGATACGCAGTATTTT
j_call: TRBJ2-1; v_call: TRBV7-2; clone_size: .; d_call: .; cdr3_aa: CASSPEWGALNEQFF; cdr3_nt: TGTGCCAGCAGCCCAGAGTGGGGCGCCCTCAATGAGCAGTTCTTC